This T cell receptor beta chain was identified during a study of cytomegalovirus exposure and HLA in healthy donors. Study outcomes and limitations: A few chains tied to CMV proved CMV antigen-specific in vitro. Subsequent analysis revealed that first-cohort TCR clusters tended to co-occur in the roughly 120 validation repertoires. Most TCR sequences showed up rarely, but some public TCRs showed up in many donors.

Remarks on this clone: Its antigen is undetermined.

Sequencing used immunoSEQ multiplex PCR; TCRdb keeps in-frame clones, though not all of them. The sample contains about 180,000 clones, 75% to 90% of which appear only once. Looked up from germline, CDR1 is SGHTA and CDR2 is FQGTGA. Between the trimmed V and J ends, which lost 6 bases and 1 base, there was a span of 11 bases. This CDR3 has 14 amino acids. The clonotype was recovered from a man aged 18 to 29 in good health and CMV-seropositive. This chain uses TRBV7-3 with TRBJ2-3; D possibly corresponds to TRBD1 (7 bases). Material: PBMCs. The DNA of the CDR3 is TGTGCCAGCAGGGCAGGGGGGCGCACAGATACGCAGTATTTT. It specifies CASRAGGRTDTQYF.